This T cell receptor (beta chain) is from a study of Ad26.COV2.S vaccination and SARS-CoV-2 variants. Whole-study context: The vaccine Ad26.COV2.S was put into the muscle once, or twice with 56 days between.

Described treatment: over 15 received Ad26.COV2.S at low or high dose, single or two shots; about 5 received placebo; per-sample allocation not given. Each sample was drawn 63 days after the first injection (of vaccine or placebo). As its vector, the vaccine had Ad26, which expressed Wuhan-strain SARS-CoV-2 spike. Generated by immunoSEQ multiplex PCR, the TCRdb table keeps only in-frame clones and is missing some. The repertoire includes about 400,000 clones, less than 90% of them detected once, and under 3.5% sits in the top ten. The sample consisted of peripheral blood, taken in a trial of Ad26.COV2.S vaccine versus placebo. This TCR came from a person aged 18-65 years who received the Ad26.COV2.S COVID-19 vaccine or a placebo.

The CDR3 DNA follows: TGCGCCAGCTCGGACAGTCTCTCGTCCTACGAGCAGTACTTC. It codes for CASSDSLSSYEQYF. The chain uses TRBV10-2 and TRBJ2-7, with D perhaps matching TRBD1 (6 bases). The V end lost 8 bases, the J end lost 1 base, and 15 bases lay between the germline ends. The CDR3 is 14 residues long. CDR1 and CDR2 from the germline V gene are WSHSY and SAAADI.